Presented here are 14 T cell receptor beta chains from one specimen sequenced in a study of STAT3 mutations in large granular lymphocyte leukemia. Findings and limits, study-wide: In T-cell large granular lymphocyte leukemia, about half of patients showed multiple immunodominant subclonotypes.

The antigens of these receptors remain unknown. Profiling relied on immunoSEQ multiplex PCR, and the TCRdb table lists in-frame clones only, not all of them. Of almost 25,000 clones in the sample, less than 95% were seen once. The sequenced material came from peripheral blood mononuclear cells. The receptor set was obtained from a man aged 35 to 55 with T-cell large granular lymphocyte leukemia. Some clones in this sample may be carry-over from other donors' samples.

This CDR3 reads CASSFFTEDYGYTF. CDR3 coding DNA: TGTGCCAGCAGCTTCTTCACGGAAGACTATGGCTACACCTTC. The chain carries TRBV5-4 and TRBJ1-2; D gene uncertain. The V end lost 2 bases, the J end lost 3 bases, and 11 bases lay between the germline ends. CDR1 is SGHNT and CDR2 is YYREEE in the germline V gene (reference sequence). This CDR3 comprises 14 residues.

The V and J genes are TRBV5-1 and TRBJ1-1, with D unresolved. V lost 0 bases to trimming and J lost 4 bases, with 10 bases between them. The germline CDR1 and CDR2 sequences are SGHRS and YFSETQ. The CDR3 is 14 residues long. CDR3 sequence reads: CASSLGASGTEAFF. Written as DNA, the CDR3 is TGCGCCAGCAGCTTGGGAGCATCGGGCACTGAAGCTTTCTTT.

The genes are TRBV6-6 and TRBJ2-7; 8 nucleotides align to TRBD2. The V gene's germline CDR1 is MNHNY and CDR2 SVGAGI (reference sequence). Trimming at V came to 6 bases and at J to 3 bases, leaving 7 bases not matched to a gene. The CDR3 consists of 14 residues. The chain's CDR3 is CASRFSGEIYEQYF. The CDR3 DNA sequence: TGTGCCAGCAGGTTTAGCGGGGAAATCTACGAGCAGTACTTC.

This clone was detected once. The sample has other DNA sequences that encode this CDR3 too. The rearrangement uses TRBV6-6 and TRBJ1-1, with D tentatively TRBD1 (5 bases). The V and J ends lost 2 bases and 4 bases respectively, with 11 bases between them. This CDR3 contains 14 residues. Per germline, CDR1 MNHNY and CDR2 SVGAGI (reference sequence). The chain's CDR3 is CASSYRTGGTEAFF. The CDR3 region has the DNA TGTGCCAGCAGTTACCGAACGGGGGGCACTGAAGCTTTCTTT.

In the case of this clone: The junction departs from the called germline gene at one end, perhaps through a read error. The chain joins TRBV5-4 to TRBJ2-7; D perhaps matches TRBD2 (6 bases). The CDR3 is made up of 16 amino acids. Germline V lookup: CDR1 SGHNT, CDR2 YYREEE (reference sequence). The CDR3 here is CASGTLGTGDPYVQYF. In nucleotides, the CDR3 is TGTGCCAGCGGGACCTTAGGGACTGGTGATCCGTACGTGCAGTACTTC.

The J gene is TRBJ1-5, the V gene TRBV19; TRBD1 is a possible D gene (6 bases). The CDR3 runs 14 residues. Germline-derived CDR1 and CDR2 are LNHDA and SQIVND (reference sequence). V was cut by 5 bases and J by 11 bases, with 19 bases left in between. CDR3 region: CASSPEQGGGAQHF. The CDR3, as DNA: TGTGCCAGTAGTCCGGAACAGGGTGGAGGGGCCCAGCATTTT.

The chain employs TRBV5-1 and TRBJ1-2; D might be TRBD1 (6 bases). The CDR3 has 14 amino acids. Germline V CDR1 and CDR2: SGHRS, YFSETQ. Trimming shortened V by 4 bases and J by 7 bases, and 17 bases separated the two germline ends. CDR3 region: CASSSTGNLGGYTF. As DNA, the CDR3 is TGCGCCAGCAGCAGCACAGGGAATTTAGGTGGCTACACCTTC.

The CDR3 bases are TGCGCCAGCAGCTCCCGGGACAGGGGACCCTACGAGCAGTACTTC. Translated: CASSSRDRGPYEQYF. The V and J genes are TRBV5-1 and TRBJ2-7; 10 positions match TRBD1. Germline V gene sequence: CDR1 SGHRS, CDR2 YFSETQ. With 3 bases clipped from V and 2 bases from J, the junction kept 5 bases outside the gene matches. CDR3 size: 15 residues.

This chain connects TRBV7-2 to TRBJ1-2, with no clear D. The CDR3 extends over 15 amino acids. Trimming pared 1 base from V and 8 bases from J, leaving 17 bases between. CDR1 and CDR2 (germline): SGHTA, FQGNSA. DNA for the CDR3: TGTGCCAGCAGCTTAGAATCTTCGGGAGCGGGCGGCTACACCTTC. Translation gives CASSLESSGAGGYTF.

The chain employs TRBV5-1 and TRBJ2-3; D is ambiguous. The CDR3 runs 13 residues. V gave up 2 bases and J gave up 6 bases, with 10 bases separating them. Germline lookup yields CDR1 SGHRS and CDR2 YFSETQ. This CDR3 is CASSFESPDTQYF. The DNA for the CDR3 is TGCGCCAGCAGCTTTGAGAGCCCGGATACGCAGTATTTT.

In nucleotides, the CDR3 is TGTGCCAGACGGACGGAGTATAATTCACCCCTCCACTTT. Protein sequence: CARRTEYNSPLHF. V usage is TRBV30 and J usage is TRBJ1-6, with D unresolved. The germline V and J ends were trimmed by 8 bases and 4 bases, with 12 bases remaining between them. The CDR3 covers 13 residues. Germline V gives CDR1 GTSNPN, CDR2 SVGIG (reference sequence).

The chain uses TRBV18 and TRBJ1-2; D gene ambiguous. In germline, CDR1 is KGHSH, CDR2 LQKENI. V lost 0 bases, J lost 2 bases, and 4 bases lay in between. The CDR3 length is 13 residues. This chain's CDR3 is CASSPPGNYGYTF. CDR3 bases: TGTGCCAGCTCACCACCAGGGAACTATGGCTACACCTTC. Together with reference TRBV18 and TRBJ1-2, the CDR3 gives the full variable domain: NAGVMQNPRHLVRRRGQEARLRCSPMKGHSHVYWYRQLPEEGLKFMVYLQKENIIDESGMPKERFSAEFPKEGPSILRIQQVVRGDSAAYFCASSPPGNYGYTFGSGTRLTVV.

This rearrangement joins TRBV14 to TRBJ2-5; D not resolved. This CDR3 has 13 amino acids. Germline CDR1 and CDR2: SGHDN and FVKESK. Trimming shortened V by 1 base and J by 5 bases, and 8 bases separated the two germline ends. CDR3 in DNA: TGTGCCAGCAGCCAAGGGGCAGTCGAGACCCAGTACTTC. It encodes CASSQGAVETQYF. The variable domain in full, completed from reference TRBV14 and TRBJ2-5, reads EAGVTQFPSHSVIEKGQTVTLRCDPISGHDNLYWYRRVMGKEIKFLLHFVKESKQDESGMPNNRFLAERTGGTYSTLKVQPAELEDSGVYFCASSQGAVETQYFGPGTRLLVL.

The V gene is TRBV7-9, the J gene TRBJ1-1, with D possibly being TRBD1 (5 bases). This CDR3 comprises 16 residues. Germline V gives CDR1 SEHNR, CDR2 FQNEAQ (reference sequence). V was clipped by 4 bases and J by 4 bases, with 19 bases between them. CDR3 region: CASSSPTRGKRTEAFF. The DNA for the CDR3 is TGTGCCAGCAGCTCTCCCACCCGGGGGAAGCGCACTGAAGCTTTCTTT. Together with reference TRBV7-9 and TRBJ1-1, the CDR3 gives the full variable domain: DTGVSQNPRHKITKRGQNVTFRCDPISEHNRLYWYRQTLGQGPEFLTYFQNEAQLEKSRLLSDRFSAERPKGSFSTLEIQRTEQGDSAMYLCASSSPTRGKRTEAFFGQGTRLTVV.